This T cell receptor beta chain was recovered during a study of blood T cells in healthy people across ages. A second PCR of 7 to 11 cycles used a sample-barcoded 5' primer and a J-beta primer mix. TCRdb re-called the 5' RACE reads through MiXCR, storing one row per CDR3 protein. The repertoire includes around 1,000,000 distinct CDR3 sequences, approximately 25% of them detected once, and about 0.8% sits in the top ten. Study-wide points: Roughly linear declines in TCR beta diversity per million T cells occurred with age.

The ends were cut back, 5 bases at V and 2 bases at J, with 17 bases in the middle. The CDR3 covers 16 residues. This clonotype was detected only a few times. What it binds is unknown. The data also belong to a second study, concerning T cells of mothers and their children. That work contributes: Reads obtained per mother exceeded 10 million TCR beta CDR3 reads, with about 3 million obtained per child. Related pairs of mothers and children showed slightly higher, non-significant overlap versus unrelated pairs. T cell clones that were persistent and microchimeric went undetected.

The chain has TRBV12-3 or TRBV12-4 and TRBJ2-3; D is undetermined. The receptor comes from a girl aged 2 to 10 in good health. Material for sequencing was blood. The CDR3 spells CASSPRGFHSTDTQYF. CDR3 nucleotides: TGTGCCAGCAGTCCCCGTGGGTTCCACTCCACAGATACGCAGTATTTT.